The 9 T cell receptor beta chains listed next were all sequenced from one sample in a study of blood T cell repertoires in COVID-19. Libraries were prepared by immunoSEQ multiplex PCR; TCRdb keeps only in-frame clonotypes and omits some of them. The sample holds about 170,000 clones, roughly four fifths seen once. Input material: peripheral blood. Receptor source: a human donor with acute or convalescent COVID-19. The donor label of this sample is uncertain.

This clone appeared once. This rearrangement joins TRBV29-1 to TRBJ1-2; 10 bases align to TRBD1. Germline CDR1 reads SQVTM; CDR2 reads ANQGSEA. J gave up 8 bases and V 4 bases, and 4 bases lay outside the gene matches. The CDR3 has 12 amino acids. CDR3 sequence reads: CSVGGQGGGYTF. Here the CDR3 DNA reads TGCAGCGTTGGAGGACAGGGGGGCGGCTACACCTTC. Full variable domain (outside the CDR3, taken from reference TRBV29-1 and TRBJ1-2): SAVISQKPSRDICQRGTSLTIQCQVDSQVTMMFWYRQQPGQSLTLIATANQGSEATYESGFVIDKFPISRPNLTFSTLTVSNMSPEDSSIYLCSVGGQGGGYTFGSGTRLTVV.

In its sample, this clone was seen a few times. The chain couples TRBV5-1 to TRBJ2-5; tentative D call: TRBD2 (6 bases). Trimming took 1 base from V and 0 from J, leaving 10 bases between them. Germline values: CDR1 SGHRS, CDR2 YFSETQ. This CDR3 contains 15 residues. This CDR3 is CASSLWRGDQETQYF. The CDR3 region has the DNA TGCGCCAGCAGCTTGTGGCGGGGCGACCAAGAGACCCAGTACTTC.

This rearrangement joins TRBV5-1 to TRBJ1-3, with D possibly matching TRBD1 (5 bases). The CDR3 length is 14 residues. Germline values: CDR1 SGHRS, CDR2 YFSETQ. Trimming cost V 2 bases and J 0 bases, with 6 bases left between them. The chain's CDR3 is CASSLGDSGNTIYF. The DNA for the CDR3 is TGCGCCAGCAGCTTAGGGGACTCTGGAAACACCATATATTTT. Drawing the rest from reference TRBV5-1 and TRBJ1-3, the complete variable domain is KAGVTQTPRYLIKTRGQQVTLSCSPISGHRSVSWYQQTPGQGLQFLFEYFSETQRNKGNFPGRFSGRQFSNSRSEMNVSTLELGDSALYLCASSLGDSGNTIYFGEGSWLTVV.

The chain uses TRBV2 and TRBJ2-7, with D maybe TRBD1 (5 bases). Per germline, CDR1 SNHLY and CDR2 FYNNEI. Between the trimmed V and J ends, which lost 3 bases and 4 bases, there was a span of 13 bases. The CDR3 is made up of 14 amino acids. The CDR3 here is CASSDRRGRYEQYF. The CDR3 DNA sequence: TGTGCCAGCAGTGACCGTAGGGGAAGGTACGAGCAGTACTTC.

The J gene is TRBJ1-6, the V gene TRBV28; 8 bases match TRBD1. The germline V gene has CDR1 MDHEN and CDR2 SYDVKM. The CDR3 consists of 16 residues. V shed 4 bases and J 9 bases; nucleotides not matched to a gene: 11. The CDR3 DNA is TGTGCCAGCAGTTCTCCGGACAGGGCTAAAAGTTCACCCCTCCACTTT. Translating it yields CASSSPDRAKSSPLHF.

The rearrangement uses TRBV19 and TRBJ2-6; tentatively, D is TRBD2 (5 bases). V lost 8 bases and J lost 0, with 17 bases in between. The germline CDR1 and CDR2 sequences are LNHDA and SQIVND (reference sequence). The CDR3 runs 17 residues. The CDR3 DNA sequence: TGTGCCAGTCTGGCCGGGATTTCTTACTCTGGGGCCAACGTCCTGACTTTC. As protein: CASLAGISYSGANVLTF.

V gene TRBV6-5 combines with J gene TRBJ2-3; D uncertain. Germline V gene lookup returns CDR1 MNHEY and CDR2 SVGAGI. CDR3 length: 11 residues. Trimming took off 5 bases at V and 3 bases at J, with 3 bases between the two ends. The DNA of the CDR3 is TGTGCCAGCAGTCTGACAGATACGCAGTATTTT. Protein sequence: CASSLTDTQYF.

The V and J genes are TRBV6-6 and TRBJ2-7; TRBD2 matches at 9 bases. The V gene end was trimmed by 5 bases and the J gene end by 6 bases; junction bases not matched to a gene: 8. The CDR3 loop spans 14 amino acids. Looked up from germline, CDR1 is MNHNY and CDR2 is SVGAGI (reference sequence). The CDR3 region is CASSPAGGVSEQYF. The DNA of the CDR3 is TGTGCCAGCAGTCCAGCGGGAGGTGTGTCCGAGCAGTACTTC.

This chain links TRBV2 with TRBJ1-5, with 7 bases lining up with TRBD1. This CDR3 has 14 amino acids. V was clipped by 11 bases and J by 5 bases; unmatched bases: 12. CDR1 and CDR2 (germline): SNHLY, FYNNEI. The CDR3 region has the DNA TGTGCCTCGCAGGGGACAGACTTATATCAGCCCCAGCATTTT. Translation gives CASQGTDLYQPQHF.